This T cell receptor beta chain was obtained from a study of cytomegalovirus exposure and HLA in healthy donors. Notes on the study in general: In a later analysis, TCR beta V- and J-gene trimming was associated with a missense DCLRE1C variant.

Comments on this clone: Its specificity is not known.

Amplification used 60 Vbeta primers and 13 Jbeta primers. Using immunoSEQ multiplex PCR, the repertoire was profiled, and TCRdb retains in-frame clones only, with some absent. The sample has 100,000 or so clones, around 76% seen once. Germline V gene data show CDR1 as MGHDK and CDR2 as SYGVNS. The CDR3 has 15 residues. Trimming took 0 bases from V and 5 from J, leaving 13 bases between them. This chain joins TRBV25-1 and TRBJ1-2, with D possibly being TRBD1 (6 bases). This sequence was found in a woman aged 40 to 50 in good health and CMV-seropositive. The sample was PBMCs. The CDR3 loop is CASSEYGGQLYGYTF. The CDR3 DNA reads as TGTGCCAGCAGTGAATATGGAGGACAGCTTTATGGCTACACCTTC.